A selection of T cell receptor beta chains follows, all from one sample in a study of CD8+CD57+ T cells in acquired aplastic anemia. TCRdb passed the reads through MiXCR, listing each CDR3 protein once. The data hold approximately 170,000 distinct CDR3 sequences, with under 75% observed a single time. The source material was sorted CD4+, CD8+, or CD8+CD57+ T cells (not recorded which) from PBMCs. The receptors come from a human donor in good health. Each CDR3 is given with its conserved first and last residue. The order of the fields is clone size, J gene, D gene, V gene, CDR3 protein, CDR3 DNA. D genes are given only for firm matches. A row's size may be missing; if present it is once, few, many or a size class.

medium-sized | TRBJ1-2 | - | TRBV12-3/TRBV12-4 | CASSPRINYGYTF | TGTGCCAGCAGTCCGAGGATTAACTATGGCTACACCTTC
- | TRBJ2-5 | TRBD2 | TRBV20-1 | CSAPIAGGPEETQYF | TGCAGTGCCCCTATAGCGGGGGGGCCCGAGGAGACCCAGTACTTC
few | TRBJ1-1 | TRBD1 | TRBV24-1 | CATRGTGDQKDEAFF | TGTGCCACCCGGGGGACAGGCGACCAGAAAGATGAAGCTTTCTTT
- | TRBJ2-5 | - | TRBV9 | CASSEPSSETQYF | TGTGCCAGCAGCGAACCCAGTTCGGAGACCCAGTACTTC
- | TRBJ2-1 | - | TRBV20-1 | CSASLVDNEQFF | TGCAGTGCTAGTTTGGTGGATAATGAGCAGTTCTTC
- | TRBJ2-3 | - | TRBV5-1 | CASRRRGQSTDTQYF | TGCGCCAGCAGACGGAGGGGACAGAGCACAGATACGCAGTATTTT
- | TRBJ2-5 | - | TRBV20-1 | CSARGWSGETQYF | TGCAGTGCTAGAGGTTGGTCAGGGGAGACCCAGTACTTC
many | TRBJ2-2 | - | TRBV7-9 | CASSLSTGELFF | TGTGCCAGCAGCTTAAGCACCGGGGAGCTGTTTTTT
few | TRBJ2-3 | TRBD2 | TRBV29-1 | CSVDKEGSGPSTDTQYF | TGCAGCGTTGATAAGGAAGGTAGCGGGCCTAGCACAGATACGCAGTATTTT
- | TRBJ2-3 | - | TRBV20-1 | CSARAGASTDTQYF | TGCAGTGCTAGAGCGGGGGCGAGCACAGATACGCAGTATTTT
- | TRBJ2-3 | TRBD2 | TRBV13 | CASSLGSSGGARDTQYF | TGTGCCAGCAGCTTAGGGTCTAGCGGGGGGGCAAGAGATACGCAGTATTTT
- | TRBJ2-1 | TRBD2 | TRBV5-1 | CASSWTSGGNEQFF | TGCGCCAGCAGCTGGACTAGCGGGGGGAATGAGCAGTTCTTC
many | TRBJ2-7 | - | TRBV6-5 | CASSRGLGIYEQYF | TGTGCCAGCAGTAGGGGACTGGGGATCTACGAGCAGTACTTC
- | TRBJ1-5 | TRBD1 | TRBV15 | CATSRETGDSNQPQHF | TGTGCCACCAGCAGAGAGACAGGGGATAGCAATCAGCCCCAGCATTTT
- | TRBJ1-6 | - | TRBV5-1 | CASSLEGSSPLHF | TGCGCCAGCAGCTTGGAAGGGAGTTCACCCCTCCACTTT
- | TRBJ1-1 | - | TRBV9 | CASSDDPGRLNTEAFF | TGTGCCAGCAGCGACGACCCGGGGCGCCTGAACACTGAAGCTTTCTTT
many | TRBJ2-5 | - | TRBV15 | CATSRHGVSQETQYF | TGTGCCACCAGCAGACACGGGGTCAGCCAAGAGACCCAGTACTTC
- | TRBJ1-6 | - | TRBV9 | CASSMTSSNSPLHF | TGTGCCAGCAGCATGACAAGCAGTAATTCACCCCTCCACTTT
many | TRBJ1-2 | - | TRBV19 | CASRSDSLDYGYTF | TGTGCCAGTAGGTCGGATAGTCTGGACTATGGCTACACCTTC
- | TRBJ1-5 | - | TRBV16 | CASSPGSDQPQHF | TGTGCCAGCAGCCCCGGGAGCGATCAGCCCCAGCATTTT
- | TRBJ2-1 | TRBD2 | TRBV6-6 | CASSYGGGTYNEQFF | TGTGCCAGCAGTTACGGGGGAGGGACCTACAATGAGCAGTTCTTC
- | TRBJ1-5 | TRBD1 | TRBV15 | CATSLSTGYGNQPQHF | TGTGCCACCAGCCTCTCGACAGGGTACGGCAATCAGCCCCAGCATTTT
- | TRBJ2-2 | - | TRBV24-1 | CATSDTSTNTGELFF | TGTGCCACCAGTGATACTTCGACCAACACCGGGGAGCTGTTTTTT
- | TRBJ2-5 | TRBD2 | TRBV14 | CASSQSPGGLAAF | TGTGCCAGCAGCCAATCACCCGGGGGACTAGCGGCCTTC
many | TRBJ2-1 | - | TRBV2 | CASSELGFSSYNEQFF | TGTGCCAGCAGTGAACTCGGATTCAGCTCCTACAATGAGCAGTTCTTC
- | TRBJ2-3 | - | TRBV9 | CASSVGVKDSTDTQYF | TGTGCCAGCAGCGTAGGGGTTAAGGACAGCACAGATACGCAGTATTTT
once | TRBJ1-6 | - | TRBV9 | CASSGSQGPYNSPLHF | TGTGCCAGCAGTGGTTCCCAAGGCCCCTATAATTCACCCCTCCACTTT
once | TRBJ2-3 | - | TRBV12-3/TRBV12-4 | CASSREGNTQYF | TGTGCCAGCAGTAGAGAGGGGAATACGCAGTATTTT
- | TRBJ2-7 | TRBD1 | TRBV29-1 | CSVEEATGDREQYF | TGCAGCGTTGAAGAGGCGACAGGGGATCGCGAGCAGTACTTC
- | TRBJ2-5 | - | TRBV7-9 | CASSFTDSGAKETQYF | TGTGCCAGCAGCTTCACGGACAGTGGGGCCAAAGAGACCCAGTACTTC
- | TRBJ1-4 | TRBD1 | TRBV2 | CASRLRVEGAGKLFF | TGTGCCAGCAGATTAAGGGTGGAGGGGGCAGGTAAACTGTTTTTT
- | TRBJ2-7 | TRBD1 | TRBV25-1 | CASSSPGQVSGSYEQYF | TGTGCCAGCAGTTCCCCGGGACAGGTAAGTGGTAGCTACGAGCAGTACTTC
- | TRBJ2-1 | TRBD2 | TRBV5-1 | CASSIGTFGLAANEQFF | TGCGCCAGCAGCATTGGCACCTTTGGACTAGCTGCCAATGAGCAGTTCTTC
- | TRBJ2-2 | - | TRBV11-2 | CASSSRGHTGELFF | TGTGCCAGCAGCTCTCGGGGGCACACCGGGGAGCTGTTTTTT
- | TRBJ2-1 | TRBD2 | TRBV20-1 | CSAGIAGGYNEQFF | TGCAGTGCTGGAATAGCGGGGGGATACAATGAGCAGTTCTTC